The present TCR beta chain was sequenced within a study of blood T cell repertoires in COVID-19. CDR1 and CDR2 (germline): LGHNA, YNFKEQ. Trimming shortened V by 4 bases and J by 3 bases, and 6 bases separated the two germline ends. CDR3 size: 12 residues. TCRdb keeps only in-frame clones here, not all; method: immunoSEQ multiplex PCR. Altogether some 400,000 clones are present, 90% being singletons, with the ten largest covering 5% to 8.5%. The sequencing input was peripheral blood. V gene TRBV4-2 combines with J gene TRBJ1-1, with D uncertain. The receptor's source is a man younger than 30 with active or convalescent COVID-19. CDR3 in DNA: TGTGCCAGCAGCCTTCCGGACACTGAAGCTTTCTTT. This sequence encodes CASSLPDTEAFF.